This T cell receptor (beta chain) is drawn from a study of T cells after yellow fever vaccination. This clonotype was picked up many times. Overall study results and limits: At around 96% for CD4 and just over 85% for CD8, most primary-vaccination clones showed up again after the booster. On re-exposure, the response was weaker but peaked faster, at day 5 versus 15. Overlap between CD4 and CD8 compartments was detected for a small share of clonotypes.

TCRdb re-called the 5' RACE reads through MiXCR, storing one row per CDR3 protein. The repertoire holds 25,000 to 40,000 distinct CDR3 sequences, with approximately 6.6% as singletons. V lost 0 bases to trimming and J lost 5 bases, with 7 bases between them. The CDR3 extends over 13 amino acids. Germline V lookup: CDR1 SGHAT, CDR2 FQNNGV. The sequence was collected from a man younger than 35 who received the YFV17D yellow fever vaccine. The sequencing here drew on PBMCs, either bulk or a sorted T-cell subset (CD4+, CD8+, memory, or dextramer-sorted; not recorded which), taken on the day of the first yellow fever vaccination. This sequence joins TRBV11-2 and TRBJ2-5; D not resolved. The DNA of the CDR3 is TGTGCCAGCAGCTTAGAACGGCGGGAGACCCAGTACTTC. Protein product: CASSLERRETQYF.